This passage covers 26 T cell receptor beta chains from one sample sequenced in a study of early T cells in non-severe SARS-CoV-2 infection. TCRdb called the 5' RACE reads again in MiXCR, with one record for every CDR3 protein. The sample contains fewer than 40,000 distinct CDR3 sequences, 5% to 7% of which appear only once. The sequenced sample was whole blood. The receptor source for this set is an adult who was a healthcare worker with PCR-confirmed SARS-CoV-2 infection or an uninfected control (not recorded which).

The V gene is TRBV15, the J gene TRBJ2-1, with D hard to call. The length of the CDR3 is 16 residues. V lost 3 bases and J lost 0, with 12 bases in between. In germline, CDR1 is LNHNV, CDR2 YYDKDF (reference sequence). This chain's CDR3 is CATSSYGRSSYNEQFF. CDR3 nucleotides: TGTGCCACCAGCAGTTACGGGCGGAGCTCCTACAATGAGCAGTTCTTC.

This clonotype was detected a few times. The chain carries TRBV18 and TRBJ2-1, with 11 bases aligning to TRBD2. J gave up 9 bases and V 3 bases, and 7 bases lay outside the gene matches. This CDR3 has 15 residues. CDR1 and CDR2 (germline): KGHSH, LQKENI. The CDR3 DNA follows: TGTGCCAGCTCACCGCTAGCGGGAGGAAGGGTTGAGCAGTTCTTC. It yields the protein CASSPLAGGRVEQFF.

This clonotype was found a few times. The CDR3 DNA sequence: TGTGCCAGCAGCCACCTTTGGCACGAGGCGGATGGCTACACCTTC. It specifies CASSHLWHEADGYTF. The chain joins TRBV4-2 to TRBJ1-2, with D unresolved. The CDR3 runs 15 residues. V shed 3 bases and J shed 6 bases, with 17 bases lying between them. Germline-derived CDR1 and CDR2 are LGHNA and YNFKEQ.

This clonotype was recorded a few times. The chain couples TRBV7-2 to TRBJ2-2; 10 bases fit TRBD2. The ends lost 3 bases at V and 1 base at J; junction bases unmatched: 2. The CDR3 covers 16 residues. CDR1 and CDR2 (germline): SGHTA, FQGNSA. The CDR3 spells CASSFTSGKNTGELFF. CDR3 bases: TGTGCCAGCAGCTTCACTAGCGGGAAGAACACCGGGGAGCTGTTTTTT.

This clonotype was observed many times. V gene TRBV20-1 combines with J gene TRBJ2-5, with TRBD2 identical over 8 bases. The CDR3 is made up of 15 amino acids. Germline-derived CDR1 and CDR2 are DFQATT and SNEGSKA (reference sequence). The trim removed 3 bases at V and 5 bases at J, leaving 11 bases unmatched. The CDR3 DNA reads TGCAGTGCTAGCCCCGGGGGGGCCTCGGCGGAGACCCAGTACTTC. Protein: CSASPGGASAETQYF.

The chain employs TRBV7-6 and TRBJ2-7; TRBD2 matches 13 bases. The CDR3 is made up of 16 amino acids. V lost 5 bases to trimming and J lost 9 bases; unmatched junction nucleotides: 13. CDR1 is SGHVS and CDR2 is FNYEAQ in the germline V gene. The CDR3 reads CASSPGGLAGLDGQYF. The CDR3 DNA follows: TGTGCCAGCAGCCCCGGGGGACTAGCGGGGCTTGACGGGCAGTACTTC.

This clonotype was seen more than once but under ten times. The chain links TRBV2 to TRBJ2-3; D is undetermined. Trimming pared 9 bases from V and 2 bases from J, leaving 9 bases between. CDR1 is SNHLY and CDR2 is FYNNEI in the germline V gene. There are 12 residues in the CDR3. The CDR3 region is CARRSLTDTQYF. The CDR3 coding sequence is TGTGCCAGACGGTCGCTCACAGATACGCAGTATTTT.

The gene calls are TRBV5-1 and TRBJ1-2; D ambiguous. V shed 3 bases and J shed 3 bases, with 9 bases lying between them. Germline CDR1 reads SGHRS; CDR2 reads YFSETQ. The CDR3 has 13 residues. The CDR3 coding sequence is TGCGCCAGCAGCTCTACGGACGACTATGGCTACACCTTC. This translates into CASSSTDDYGYTF.

Many counts were recorded for this clonotype. DNA of the CDR3: TGTGCCAGCAGTCCCGACAGTTTTCCTGGGGCCAACGTCCTGACTTTC. It encodes CASSPDSFPGANVLTF. The rearrangement links TRBV12-3 or TRBV12-4 to TRBJ2-6; weak D call: TRBD1 (5 bases). There are 16 residues in the CDR3. Trimming pared 5 bases from V and 2 bases from J, leaving 13 bases between.

A few counts support this clonotype. The J gene is TRBJ2-3, the V gene TRBV29-1, with 8 nucleotides matching TRBD2. Germline CDR1 and CDR2: SQVTM and ANQGSEA. The CDR3 contains 15 residues. Trimming removed 0 bases from V and 4 bases from J; junction bases left unmatched: 6. The CDR3 coding sequence is TGCAGCGTTGAAGATTGGCGGGGGGCATCAGATACGCAGTATTTT. Translated, it gives CSVEDWRGASDTQYF.

Many counts were recorded for this clonotype. The CDR3 region is CASSLDPSGVAGEQFF. In DNA form, the CDR3 reads TGTGCCAGCAGCTTAGACCCTAGCGGGGTAGCGGGCGAGCAGTTCTTC. This chain uses TRBV7-2 with TRBJ2-1, with 9 bases lining up with TRBD2. The germline V gene has CDR1 SGHTA and CDR2 FQGNSA. Trimming cost V 1 base and J 10 bases; bases outside gene matches: 11. This CDR3 is 16 amino acids long.

The V and J genes are TRBV3-1 and TRBJ2-1; 11 bases are a match to TRBD2. The CDR3 consists of 13 residues. Germline loops: CDR1 LGHDT, CDR2 YNNKEL (reference sequence). J gave up 15 bases and V 4 bases, and 8 bases lay outside the gene matches. The CDR3, as DNA: TGTGCCAGCAGCCCTTCTAGCGGGGGGAGGAGGTTCTTC. Translating it yields CASSPSSGGRRFF.

This clonotype was counted only a few times. V usage is TRBV18 and J usage is TRBJ2-1; D may match TRBD1 or TRBD2 (5 bases each). CDR1 and CDR2 from the germline V gene are KGHSH and LQKENI. V was pared by 2 bases and J by 5 bases, with 13 bases between. This CDR3 is built from 15 residues. CDR3 DNA sequence: TGTGCCAGCTCACCATACGGGACGGAAAACAATGAGCAGTTCTTC. This translates into CASSPYGTENNEQFF. The full variable domain, its missing parts supplied by reference TRBV18 and TRBJ2-1, is NAGVMQNPRHLVRRRGQEARLRCSPMKGHSHVYWYRQLPEEGLKFMVYLQKENIIDESGMPKERFSAEFPKEGPSILRIQQVVRGDSAAYFCASSPYGTENNEQFFGPGTRLTVL.

This clonotype has just a few counts. V usage is TRBV7-2 and J usage is TRBJ2-3; TRBD1 matches 10 bases. Germline V gene data show CDR1 as SGHTA and CDR2 as FQGNSA. V shed 4 bases, J shed 5 bases, and the junction held 6 bases outside the gene matches. The CDR3 runs 15 residues. The CDR3 DNA is TGTGCCAGCAGCTACGACAGGGGGCCGAGAGATACGCAGTATTTT. Its protein product is CASSYDRGPRDTQYF.

This clonotype showed up just a few times. This chain connects TRBV7-9 to TRBJ2-5; 8 positions agree with TRBD1. The V segment lost 5 bases and the J segment 3 bases; nucleotides outside the gene matches: 8. The CDR3 totals 15 residues. Germline CDR1 is SEHNR and CDR2 is FQNEAQ (reference sequence). The CDR3 nucleotides are TGTGCCAGCAGCCGGGGACAGGACCTGGAAGAGACCCAGTACTTC. Translated: CASSRGQDLEETQYF.

This clonotype came up a few times. This rearrangement joins TRBV3-1 to TRBJ2-1; 12 bases align to TRBD2. The germline V gene encodes CDR1 LGHDT and CDR2 YNNKEL (reference sequence). The CDR3 is 15 residues long. The ends lost 5 bases at V and 10 bases at J; junction bases unmatched: 9. The CDR3 nucleotides read TGTGCCAGCAGCGGGCGACTAGCGGGAGCGTTAGAGCAGTTCTTC. Translated, it gives CASSGRLAGALEQFF.

The V and J genes are TRBV28 and TRBJ2-3; D is unclear. Trimming stripped 7 bases from V and 0 bases from J, with 8 bases between. Germline CDR1 is MDHEN and CDR2 is SYDVKM. This CDR3 is 13 amino acids long. The CDR3 loop reads CASMGLSTDTQYF. For the CDR3, the DNA is TGTGCCAGCATGGGGTTAAGCACAGATACGCAGTATTTT.

This clonotype turned up a few times. The chain is built from TRBV4-1 and TRBJ2-6; D is ambiguous. CDR1 and CDR2 from the germline V gene are MGHRA and YSYEKL. V shed 1 base and J shed 4 bases, with 8 bases lying between them. CDR3 size: 15 residues. Written as DNA, the CDR3 is TGCGCCAGCAGCCAAGTTTCGCTCGGGGCCAACGTCCTGACTTTC. This codes for CASSQVSLGANVLTF.

In its sample, this clonotype was seen many times. The rearrangement joins TRBV18 to TRBJ2-7, with a tentative D call TRBD1 (5 bases). The V gene lost 8 bases and the J gene lost 3 bases, with 17 bases spanning the gap. The germline CDR1 and CDR2 sequences are KGHSH and LQKENI. The CDR3 has 14 residues. The CDR3 loop reads CASPHRRPNYEQYF. Written as DNA, the CDR3 is TGTGCCAGCCCCCACAGGAGACCCAACTACGAGCAGTACTTC.

This clonotype was found many times. This rearrangement joins TRBV28 to TRBJ2-7, with TRBD1 matching 9 bases. With 7 bases clipped from V and 7 bases from J, the junction kept 14 bases outside the gene matches. The CDR3 is 15 amino acids. Germline values: CDR1 MDHEN, CDR2 SYDVKM. The CDR3, as DNA: TGTGCCAGCATCTCCTCCGGGACAGGGCATCAAGAGCAGTACTTC. This codes for CASISSGTGHQEQYF.

CDR3 sequence (DNA): TGTGCCTGGAGTGGTCCTGGCAGGGCATCTGAAGCTTTCTTT. As protein: CAWSGPGRASEAFF. The chain employs TRBV30 and TRBJ1-1; D possibly corresponds to TRBD1 (5 bases). The CDR3 is 14 amino acids. Per the germline V gene, CDR1 is GTSNPN and CDR2 is SVGIG (reference sequence). The V and J ends lost 1 base and 6 bases respectively, with 15 bases between them.

This clonotype was counted at least ten times. The chain carries TRBV18 and TRBJ2-5; D is ambiguous. Looked up from germline, CDR1 is KGHSH and CDR2 is LQKENI. V lost 1 base and J lost 0, with 6 bases in between. The CDR3 spans 14 residues. CDR3 protein: CASSPRRDQETQYF. The CDR3 DNA reads as TGTGCCAGCTCACCACGTCGGGACCAAGAGACCCAGTACTTC.

This clonotype was observed many times. The chain joins TRBV25-1 to TRBJ1-1, with TRBD1 identical over 9 bases. V was clipped by 7 bases and J by 11 bases; unmatched bases: 14. Germline CDR1 and CDR2: MGHDK and SYGVNS. The CDR3 contains 14 residues. The CDR3 region is CASTPGQGTVGAFF. In DNA form, the CDR3 reads TGTGCCAGCACCCCGGGACAGGGCACAGTTGGGGCTTTCTTT.

V is TRBV29-1 and J is TRBJ2-7; TRBD1 agrees at 7 bases. The germline V gene has CDR1 SQVTM and CDR2 ANQGSEA. Trimming removed 6 bases from V and 2 bases from J; junction bases left unmatched: 1. The CDR3 contains 11 residues. As DNA, the CDR3 is TGCAGCGTAGGACAGGCCTACGAGCAGTACTTC. The encoded protein is CSVGQAYEQYF.

CDR3 amino acids: CAWSVLDLGGGSPLHF. Written as DNA, the CDR3 is TGTGCCTGGAGTGTGCTGGATCTAGGGGGCGGGTCACCCCTCCACTTT. The gene calls are TRBV30 and TRBJ1-6; TRBD1 matches 7 bases. The germline V gene encodes CDR1 GTSNPN and CDR2 SVGIG (reference sequence). The CDR3 is 16 residues long. Trimming took 0 bases from V and 10 from J; bases not matched to a gene: 12.

Judged by abundance, this clonotype is medium-sized. The chain carries TRBV5-6 and TRBJ1-1; 8 nucleotides agree with TRBD1. CDR1 SGHDT and CDR2 YYEEEE come from the germline V gene. V gave up 1 base and J gave up 1 base; unmatched junction bases: 6. The CDR3 spans 16 residues. CDR3 sequence reads: CASSLTPGGANTEAFF. CDR3 DNA sequence: TGTGCCAGCAGCTTGACTCCAGGGGGCGCGAACACTGAAGCTTTCTTT.